The text below deals with one T cell receptor beta chain. No antigen is known for it. These data originate in a study of identical twins. Study-level results: Models came in too low on out-of-frame TCR alpha sharing in monozygotic twins.

Template switching added a universal primer site, and cDNA bore unique molecular identifiers. TCRdb called the 5' RACE reads again in MiXCR, with one record for every CDR3 protein. The sample lists fewer than 250,000 distinct CDR3 sequences, about 7% seen once, with roughly 3.6% in the top ten. CDR1 is SGHDN and CDR2 is FVKESK in the germline V gene. The CDR3 is 18 amino acids. V lost 0 bases and J lost 3, with 18 bases in between. These data also featured in a second study, about yellow fever vaccine responses in identical twins.

The receptor comes from a woman aged 18-30 years in good health. What was sequenced was memory (CD45RO+) T cells sorted from blood. J is TRBJ2-1 and V is TRBV14; D might be TRBD2 (6 bases). The CDR3 is CASSQESLGGKVYNEQFF. In DNA, the CDR3 is TGTGCCAGCAGCCAAGAATCCCTTGGGGGGAAGGTCTACAATGAGCAGTTCTTC.